These T cell receptor beta chains were read from a single sample in a study of OX40 agonist ivuxolimab in advanced cancers. The repertoire was sequenced with immunoSEQ multiplex PCR; TCRdb's copy has only in-frame clones and lacks some. In the table there are more than 60,000 clones, more than 65% of which are singletons. The starting material was CD4+ or CD8+ T cells sorted from blood, obtained in a trial of the OX40 agonist ivuxolimab. These TCRs come from an adult with an advanced solid tumor such as melanoma, head and neck, liver or kidney cancer. The CDR3 runs from the conserved cysteine through the conserved F or W. A D gene is named only where the DNA matches it firmly. Clone size is not always given. Where it is, it says once, few, many or a class for expanded clones.

d_call	j_call	clone_size	v_call	cdr3_nt	cdr3_aa
TRBD2	TRBJ2-7	NA	TRBV5-1	TGCGCCAGCAGCTCTGAAGCGGGGGCGACCTACGAGCAGTACTTC	CASSSEAGATYEQYF
TRBD1	TRBJ2-7	NA	TRBV9	TGTGCCAGCAGCGCGGGACAGCGCTCCTACGAGCAGTACTTC	CASSAGQRSYEQYF
NA	TRBJ2-2	NA	TRBV5-1	TGCGCCAGCAGCTTAGTAGGATTCTACTCCGGGGAGCTGTTTTTT	CASSLVGFYSGELFF
NA	TRBJ1-5	NA	TRBV11-2	TGTGCCAGCAGCTTAAGGACAGTTTTGGGGGATAAGCCCCAGCATTTT	CASSLRTVLGDKPQHF
NA	TRBJ2-3	NA	TRBV19	TGTGCCAGTAGTATTACCCCCCCGGGGGCAGGGGCTAGCACAGATACGCAGTATTTT	CASSITPPGAGASTDTQYF
NA	TRBJ1-2	NA	TRBV7-8	TGTGCCAGCAGCTTAGGGTCCTATGGCTACACCTTC	CASSLGSYGYTF
TRBD1	TRBJ1-2	few	TRBV19	TGTGCCAGTAGTCCGGAGGGGGCGGGGAACTATGGCTACACCTTC	CASSPEGAGNYGYTF
TRBD1	TRBJ1-2	NA	TRBV4-3	TGCGCCAGCAGCCAAGAAGGGACAGGGAGCTATGGCTACACCTTC	CASSQEGTGSYGYTF
NA	TRBJ1-4	NA	TRBV7-9	TGTGCCAGCAGCTCCAAAACAGCAACTAATGAAAAACTGTTTTTT	CASSSKTATNEKLFF
NA	TRBJ2-7	NA	TRBV25-1	TGTGCCAGCAGTGCCGCGGGAAGGCCCGAGCAGTACTTC	CASSAAGRPEQYF
NA	TRBJ1-2	NA	TRBV11-2	TGTGCCAGCAGCTTAGACCGGGGAGCGGTTGGCTACACCTTC	CASSLDRGAVGYTF
NA	TRBJ1-2	NA	TRBV28	TGTGCCAGCAGTTTATCCGGGGGATCCGACTGTGGCTACACCTTC	CASSLSGGSDCGYTF
NA	TRBJ2-1	NA	TRBV5-6	TGTGCCAGCAGCTTGGCCGGGAGCCCCCTGAATGAGCAGTTCTTC	CASSLAGSPLNEQFF
NA	TRBJ2-2	few	TRBV12-5	TGTGCTAGTGGTTTGCACAGCCTCACCGGGGAGCTGTTTTTT	CASGLHSLTGELFF
NA	TRBJ1-1	NA	TRBV6-6	TGTGCCAGCAGTCTCTATCCGACGAACACTGAAGCTTTCTTT	CASSLYPTNTEAFF
NA	TRBJ2-3	NA	TRBV6-5	TGTGCCAGCAGCCCCCGGACAGATACGCAGTATTTT	CASSPRTDTQYF
TRBD2	TRBJ2-1	NA	TRBV5-1	TGCGCCAGCAGCTCCGGGGGGGGGCGAAGGGTTCCAAATGAGCAGTTCTTC	CASSSGGGRRVPNEQFF
NA	TRBJ1-2	NA	TRBV6-1	TGTGCCAGCAGTGGACGCGGGCTGCAACAGGGAGGCTATGGCTACACCTTC	CASSGRGLQQGGYGYTF
NA	TRBJ2-2	NA	TRBV5-1	TGCGCCAGCAGCTTGGGCAGGGCGAACACCGGGGAGCTGTTTTTT	CASSLGRANTGELFF
TRBD1	TRBJ2-2	NA	TRBV6-5	TGTGCCAGCAGTTATCGACAGGGCACCGGGGAGCTGTTTTTT	CASSYRQGTGELFF
TRBD1	TRBJ1-4	NA	TRBV7-2	TGTGCCAGCAGCGTACAGGGGGCTGGGGAAAAACTGTTTTTT	CASSVQGAGEKLFF
NA	TRBJ1-1	NA	TRBV21-1	TGTGCCAGCAGCAAAGGCTTGGGGCAGGGGGCGGAAAAAGCTTTCTTT	CASSKGLGQGAEKAFF
NA	TRBJ1-3	NA	TRBV19	TGTGCCAGTACTGACTCTGGAAACACCATATATTTT	CASTDSGNTIYF
TRBD1	TRBJ2-7	once	TRBV28	TGTGCCAGCATCGCCGGGACAGGAACATACGAGCAGTACTTC	CASIAGTGTYEQYF
TRBD1	TRBJ2-3	NA	TRBV2	TGTGCCAGCAGTGAATCCCGTCCGTGGGGACAGGGCTCGAACACAGATACGCAGTATTTT	CASSESRPWGQGSNTDTQYF
TRBD2	TRBJ2-3	NA	TRBV5-4	TGTGCCAGCAGCCGTAGCGGGGCCCTCACAGATACGCAGTATTTT	CASSRSGALTDTQYF
TRBD1	TRBJ2-5	NA	TRBV6-5	TGTGCCAGCAGTTACGACAGGGGCGGGATGGGGACCCAGTACTTC	CASSYDRGGMGTQYF
NA	TRBJ1-2	NA	TRBV19	TGTGCCAGTAGTCAGGTGAACGTATATGGCTACACCTTC	CASSQVNVYGYTF
NA	TRBJ2-3	NA	TRBV6-5	TGTGCCAGCAGTTACGGAAGGGGCCCCACAGATACGCAGTATTTT	CASSYGRGPTDTQYF
TRBD2	TRBJ2-2	NA	TRBV19	TGTGCCAGTCGAAATCAGGGAGGGAACATCGGGGAGCTGTTTTTT	CASRNQGGNIGELFF
NA	TRBJ1-1	NA	TRBV7-8	TGTGCCAGCAGCTTAAGTATCGGGCAAGTGAACACTGAAGCTTTCTTT	CASSLSIGQVNTEAFF
TRBD1	TRBJ1-1	NA	TRBV11-2	TGTGCCAGCAGCTTCGACAGGGGGCACATGAACACTGAAGCTTTCTTT	CASSFDRGHMNTEAFF
NA	TRBJ2-3	NA	TRBV18	TGTGCCAGCTCACCTTCGGCAGATACGCAGTATTTT	CASSPSADTQYF
NA	TRBJ2-5	NA	TRBV20-1	TGCAGTGCCGGAGGGGAGACCCAGTACTTC	CSAGGETQYF
TRBD1	TRBJ1-6	NA	TRBV7-8	TGTGCCAGCAGCCCCCGGGACAGGGATAATTCACCCCTCCACTTT	CASSPRDRDNSPLHF
NA	TRBJ1-1	NA	TRBV11-1	TGTGCCAGCAGCTTAGAGGAATACACTGAAGCTTTCTTT	CASSLEEYTEAFF
TRBD1	TRBJ1-1	once	TRBV6-6	TGTGCCAGCAGGAGGGACAGCCCGAACACTGAAGCTTTCTTT	CASRRDSPNTEAFF
NA	TRBJ1-4	NA	TRBV11-2	TGTGCCAGCAGCTTAGGTCCAACAGGGCAGCTGTTTTTT	CASSLGPTGQLFF
NA	TRBJ1-1	NA	TRBV7-3	TGTGCCAGCAGCTTGCAGGGAGCGGGGATCACTGAAGCTTTCTTT	CASSLQGAGITEAFF
NA	TRBJ1-1	NA	TRBV9	TGTGCCAGCAGCGTAGGGGGGGGAACTTCTAGTAACACTGAAGCTTTCTTT	CASSVGGGTSSNTEAFF
NA	TRBJ1-1	NA	TRBV2	TGTGCCAGCACCTCCAAGACCCAGAACACTGAAGCTTTCTTT	CASTSKTQNTEAFF
NA	TRBJ1-2	once	TRBV7-2	TGTGCCAGCAGCTTAGGAACACACCGGGGCTACACCTTC	CASSLGTHRGYTF
NA	TRBJ2-5	NA	TRBV7-9	TGTGCCAGCAGCTACGGGGGCTTGTACCAAGAGACCCAGTACTTC	CASSYGGLYQETQYF
NA	TRBJ2-3	NA	TRBV19	TGTGCCAGTAGGGACACAGATACGCAGTATTTT	CASRDTDTQYF
NA	TRBJ1-5	NA	TRBV6-1	TGTGCCAGCAGTGAAGTCCAGGGGCTATCGCCCCAGCATTTT	CASSEVQGLSPQHF
NA	TRBJ1-1	few	TRBV6-1	TGTGCCAGCAGTGAAGGGAGGGTGTACACTGAAGCTTTCTTT	CASSEGRVYTEAFF
NA	TRBJ2-1	NA	TRBV5-4	TGTGCCAGCAGCGGAACGGGGTTAGCCTCCTACAATGAGCAGTTCTTC	CASSGTGLASYNEQFF
NA	TRBJ2-4	NA	TRBV5-1	TGCGCCAGCAGCTTGGACCCTTCAGTGCTAGCCAAAAACATTCAGTACTTC	CASSLDPSVLAKNIQYF
NA	TRBJ1-1	NA	TRBV28	TGTGCCAGCAGCCCAGCGAGGCCCGGGACATCCGAAGCTTTCTTT	CASSPARPGTSEAFF
NA	TRBJ1-6	NA	TRBV5-8	TGTGCCAGCAGCTTGGGGCAGCAGATGGGCAATTCACCCCTCCACTTT	CASSLGQQMGNSPLHF
TRBD2	TRBJ2-3	NA	TRBV6-5	TGTGCCAGCAGTAAGCGGGGCCCAGCAGATACGCAGTATTTT	CASSKRGPADTQYF
NA	TRBJ2-7	NA	TRBV19	TGTGCCAGTAGTATTTTAGGTCAGTCCTACGAGCAGTACTTC	CASSILGQSYEQYF
TRBD1	TRBJ1-2	NA	TRBV5-1	TGCGCCAGCAGCTTTGGGACAGGGGAAGACTACACCTTC	CASSFGTGEDYTF
NA	TRBJ2-2	NA	TRBV5-1	TGCGCCAGCAGCTTCGAACATTCAGGGACCGGGGAGCTGTTTTTT	CASSFEHSGTGELFF
NA	TRBJ2-1	NA	TRBV6-5	TGTGCCAGCAGTTACCGAGACAGAGGGCCTGGGAATGAGCAGTTCTTC	CASSYRDRGPGNEQFF
TRBD2	TRBJ2-5	NA	TRBV6-1	TGTGCCAGCAGTCTCATATTTCGGGGGGGGGAGACCCAGTACTTC	CASSLIFRGGETQYF